These 17 T cell receptor beta chains share one sample of origin, sequenced in a study of blood T cell repertoires in COVID-19. Data came from immunoSEQ multiplex PCR; TCRdb stores just in-frame clones and leaves some out. The sample records roughly 90,000 clones, about 82% being singletons. The source material was peripheral blood. The source of these receptors is a man aged 50 to 60 with acute or convalescent COVID-19.

The CDR3 DNA reads TGTGCCAGCAGTTCCGGGGGGCCTGAGGACGAGCAGTACTTC. This encodes CASSSGGPEDEQYF. V usage is TRBV28 and J usage is TRBJ2-7; TRBD2 might be the D (7 bases). The CDR3 spans 14 residues. The germline V and J ends were trimmed by 4 bases and 5 bases, with 15 bases remaining between them. Germline V gene data show CDR1 as MDHEN and CDR2 as SYDVKM.

The chain employs TRBV7-9 and TRBJ2-3; 7 bases map to TRBD2. The CDR3 has 17 amino acids. The V segment lost 4 bases and the J segment 0 bases; nucleotides outside the gene matches: 10. The germline gives CDR1 SEHNR, CDR2 FQNEAQ (reference sequence). The CDR3 is CASSSWEGSRSTDTQYF. CDR3 DNA: TGTGCCAGCAGCTCCTGGGAGGGGTCGAGGAGCACAGATACGCAGTATTTT.

Written as DNA, the CDR3 is TGTGCCAGCAGTACCGACTTGAATCAGCCCCAGCATTTT. Amino acid sequence: CASSTDLNQPQHF. The chain links TRBV7-2 to TRBJ1-5; D is uncertain. Germline CDR1 is SGHTA and CDR2 is FQGNSA. V was clipped by 6 bases and J by 4 bases, with 10 bases between them. This CDR3 comprises 13 residues.

The V call is TRBV2, the J call TRBJ1-2; no clear D. CDR3 length: 14 amino acids. V gave up 1 base and J gave up 2 bases, with 8 bases separating them. Per germline, CDR1 SNHLY and CDR2 FYNNEI. The CDR3 DNA follows: TGTGCCAGCAGTGAAGATATACTGAACTATGGCTACACCTTC. Translated: CASSEDILNYGYTF.

V and J are TRBV6-5 and TRBJ2-2, with 7 bases identical to TRBD1. The CDR3 has 15 residues. The V gene's germline CDR1 is MNHEY and CDR2 SVGAGI. The J segment lost 4 bases and the V segment lost 2 bases, leaving 4 bases of the junction unmatched. This chain's CDR3 is CASSYTGVPTGELFF. DNA of the CDR3: TGTGCCAGCAGTTACACAGGGGTCCCCACCGGGGAGCTGTTTTTT.

This chain connects TRBV4-2 to TRBJ2-3; 9 nucleotides line up with TRBD2. Germline V CDR1 and CDR2: LGHNA, YNFKEQ. J gave up 3 bases and V 0 bases, and 7 bases lay outside the gene matches. The CDR3 extends over 17 amino acids. In DNA, the CDR3 is TGTGCCAGCAGCCAAGATCCTGTGACTAGCGGTACAGATACGCAGTATTTT. Encoded protein: CASSQDPVTSGTDTQYF.

The chain employs TRBV28 and TRBJ1-2, with 9 bases matching TRBD1. The trim removed 5 bases at V and 7 bases at J, leaving 11 bases unmatched. This CDR3 region has 15 residues. Per the germline V gene, CDR1 is MDHEN and CDR2 is SYDVKM. The CDR3: CASSTLQGAQGGYTF. The DNA for the CDR3 is TGTGCCAGCAGTACGCTACAGGGGGCGCAGGGTGGCTACACCTTC.

This clone was seen a few times. The V gene is TRBV5-1, the J gene TRBJ1-2, with D unclear. Trimming cost V 3 bases and J 7 bases, with 13 bases left between them. This CDR3 is 13 amino acids long. Per germline, CDR1 SGHRS and CDR2 YFSETQ. CDR3 coding DNA: TGCGCCAGCAGCTCCACGGAGCGGGCTGGCTACACCTTC. This gives the protein CASSSTERAGYTF.

This clone turned up a few times. In DNA form, the CDR3 reads TGTGCCAGCAGTCATATGACAGGGGGCAATCAGCCCCAGCATTTT. This gives the protein CASSHMTGGNQPQHF. V usage is TRBV6-5 and J usage is TRBJ1-5, with TRBD1 matching over 8 bases. The CDR3 has 15 residues. J lost 2 bases, V lost 5 bases, and 5 bases had no gene match. Germline loops: CDR1 MNHEY, CDR2 SVGAGI.

This chain links TRBV28 with TRBJ2-7; tentatively, D is TRBD1 (7 bases). Germline V gene data show CDR1 as MDHEN and CDR2 as SYDVKM. The V gene lost 6 bases and the J gene lost 2 bases, with 14 bases spanning the gap. CDR3 size: 14 residues. CDR3 amino acids: CASRTAGTAYEQYF. CDR3 DNA sequence: TGTGCCAGCAGAACCGCGGGGACAGCCTACGAGCAGTACTTC.

The chain has TRBV6-5 and TRBJ1-1; 9 nucleotides agree with TRBD1. Germline loops: CDR1 MNHEY, CDR2 SVGAGI. The CDR3 consists of 15 residues. J was trimmed by 1 base and V by 7 bases; bases with no gene match: 7. The CDR3 protein is CASNPGTGSNTEAFF. As DNA, the CDR3 is TGTGCCAGCAACCCCGGGACAGGGTCGAACACTGAAGCTTTCTTT.

The chain is built from TRBV10-3 and TRBJ2-2, with D possibly matching TRBD2 (6 bases). The germline gives CDR1 ENHRY, CDR2 SYGVKD. This CDR3 has 13 amino acids. Trimming stripped 10 bases from V and 4 bases from J, with 13 bases between. Written as DNA, the CDR3 is TGTGCCACCCGGGACTTGACCACCGGGGAGCTGTTTTTT. Its protein is CATRDLTTGELFF.

The J gene is TRBJ2-1, the V gene TRBV9; 16 bases align to TRBD2. This CDR3 contains 19 residues. V shed 0 bases and J 8 bases; nucleotides not matched to a gene: 11. In germline, CDR1 is SGDLS, CDR2 YYNGEE. The CDR3 nucleotides read TGTGCCAGCAGCGTAGGCATGGGTGGGACTAGCGGGAGGGTCGATGAGCAGTTCTTC. Its protein is CASSVGMGGTSGRVDEQFF.

The chain has TRBV11-2 and TRBJ1-1; 7 bases line up with TRBD1. This CDR3 is built from 15 residues. Germline CDR1 is SGHAT and CDR2 is FQNNGV. The trim removed 9 bases at V and 1 base at J, leaving 11 bases unmatched. CDR3 protein: CASNRGSIWNTEAFF. Here the CDR3 DNA reads TGTGCCAGTAACAGGGGATCTATTTGGAACACTGAAGCTTTCTTT. Full variable domain (outside the CDR3, taken from reference TRBV11-2 and TRBJ1-1): EAGVAQSPRYKIIEKRQSVAFWCNPISGHATLYWYQQILGQGPKLLIQFQNNGVVDDSQLPKDRFSAERLKGVDSTLKIQPAKLEDSAVYLCASNRGSIWNTEAFFGQGTRLTVV.

The CDR3 here is CASSYGGRGNYGYTF. The CDR3 DNA reads as TGTGCCAGCAGTTACGGGGGGAGGGGGAACTATGGCTACACCTTC. The rearrangement uses TRBV6-5 and TRBJ1-2; a weak D match, TRBD1 (6 bases). Germline V gene data show CDR1 as MNHEY and CDR2 as SVGAGI. The germline V and J ends were trimmed by 2 bases and 2 bases, with 12 bases remaining between them. The CDR3 extends over 15 amino acids.

The chain links TRBV2 to TRBJ1-6; D remains ambiguous. Trimming stripped 1 base from V and 8 bases from J, with 9 bases between. The CDR3 loop spans 14 amino acids. In germline, CDR1 is SNHLY, CDR2 FYNNEI. CDR3 nucleotides: TGTGCCAGCAGTGAAGGCGGCTGGGATTCACCCCTCCACTTT. Encoded protein: CASSEGGWDSPLHF.

The chain joins TRBV4-3 to TRBJ2-3, with TRBD2 identical over 10 bases. Per the germline V gene, CDR1 is LGHNA and CDR2 is YSLEER. V lost 2 bases, J lost 7 bases, and 6 bases stayed unmatched. The CDR3 extends over 15 amino acids. This CDR3 reads CASSQLAGVYHTQYF. In nucleotides, the CDR3 is TGCGCCAGCAGCCAACTAGCGGGAGTTTATCATACGCAGTATTTT.